Listed below are T cell receptor beta chains from one sample, sequenced in a study of cytomegalovirus exposure and HLA in healthy donors. This table comes from immunoSEQ multiplex PCR, and its TCRdb copy is limited to in-frame clones, with some not included. The sample includes about 150,000 clones, roughly 75% seen only once; the top ten take around 11%. Sequences were obtained from PBMCs. The receptor source for this set is a man aged 18 to 35 in good health and CMV-seropositive. CDR3s include the opening cysteine and the closing phenylalanine or tryptophan. Each record gives: D gene, J gene, V gene, clone size, CDR3 protein, CDR3 DNA. D genes are given only for firm matches. Size is omitted from some rows. Given values are once, few, many or a class for expanded clones.

D gene: NA; J gene: TRBJ1-1; V gene: TRBV10-3; clone size: NA; CDR3 protein: CATWGRGSGAFF; CDR3 DNA: TGTGCCACTTGGGGAAGGGGATCCGGAGCTTTCTTT
D gene: NA; J gene: TRBJ2-3; V gene: TRBV2; clone size: NA; CDR3 protein: CATPNRVASDTQYF; CDR3 DNA: TGTGCCACCCCTAACAGGGTGGCGTCAGATACGCAGTATTTT
D gene: NA; J gene: TRBJ1-2; V gene: TRBV6-5; clone size: NA; CDR3 protein: CASSYSGRANYGYTF; CDR3 DNA: TGTGCCAGCAGTTACTCTGGGAGGGCTAACTATGGCTACACCTTC
D gene: NA; J gene: TRBJ2-5; V gene: TRBV30; clone size: NA; CDR3 protein: CAGSSKGGTYSPKETQYF; CDR3 DNA: TGTGCCGGCAGCTCAAAAGGGGGTACCTATTCGCCCAAAGAGACCCAGTACTTC
D gene: NA; J gene: TRBJ1-5; V gene: TRBV27; clone size: once; CDR3 protein: CASSEIGTQGVGQPQHF; CDR3 DNA: TGTGCCAGCAGTGAAATAGGGACACAGGGTGTAGGGCAGCCCCAGCATTTT
D gene: NA; J gene: TRBJ2-7; V gene: TRBV5-4; clone size: few; CDR3 protein: CASSLDSYYEQYF; CDR3 DNA: TGTGCCAGCAGCTTGGACTCTTACTACGAGCAGTACTTC
D gene: NA; J gene: TRBJ1-2; V gene: TRBV19; clone size: NA; CDR3 protein: CASSITGTKSYGYTF; CDR3 DNA: TGTGCCAGTAGTATAACAGGTACAAAGAGCTATGGCTACACCTTC
D gene: NA; J gene: TRBJ1-2; V gene: TRBV5-1; clone size: few; CDR3 protein: CASSLDSYGYTF; CDR3 DNA: TGCGCCAGCAGCTTGGACAGCTATGGCTACACCTTC
D gene: NA; J gene: TRBJ2-1; V gene: TRBV18; clone size: NA; CDR3 protein: CASSPRYRVGYNEQFF; CDR3 DNA: TGTGCCAGCTCACCACGGTACAGGGTGGGCTACAATGAGCAGTTCTTC
D gene: TRBD2; J gene: TRBJ2-7; V gene: TRBV27; clone size: NA; CDR3 protein: CASSLTSGSAHEQYF; CDR3 DNA: TGTGCCAGCAGTTTGACTAGCGGGAGTGCCCACGAGCAGTACTTC
D gene: TRBD2; J gene: TRBJ2-3; V gene: TRBV12-5; clone size: NA; CDR3 protein: CASGLALAGGFTDTQYF; CDR3 DNA: TGTGCTAGTGGTTTAGCCTTAGCGGGGGGTTTCACAGATACGCAGTATTTT
D gene: TRBD2; J gene: TRBJ2-7; V gene: TRBV6-1; clone size: few; CDR3 protein: CASSDLLAGAHEQYF; CDR3 DNA: TGTGCCAGCAGTGATTTGCTAGCGGGAGCCCACGAGCAGTACTTC
D gene: NA; J gene: TRBJ2-5; V gene: TRBV27; clone size: NA; CDR3 protein: CASSLGFPGAQETQYF; CDR3 DNA: TGTGCCAGCAGTTTGGGTTTCCCTGGAGCCCAAGAGACCCAGTACTTC
D gene: NA; J gene: TRBJ1-1; V gene: TRBV6-1; clone size: NA; CDR3 protein: CASSEWSGVLRMNTEAFF; CDR3 DNA: TGTGCCAGCAGTGAGTGGAGTGGTGTTCTCAGAATGAACACTGAAGCTTTCTTT